This T cell receptor beta chain was captured by sequencing in a study of PD-1 blockade in classical Hodgkin lymphoma. The germline CDR1 and CDR2 sequences are SGHTA and FQGNSA. With 1 base removed from V and 0 bases from J, the gap between germline ends came to 10 bases. This CDR3 has 15 amino acids. The time point: cycle 4 day 1 (C4D1), after more than five weeks of nivolumab. In every patient, relapse followed autologous stem cell transplantation, while exposure to brentuximab vedotin differed. General study points: Healthy donors were reported to have higher baseline TCR diversity than newly diagnosed patients. Lower baseline TCR diversity marked trial partial responders and progressors.

The protocol was immunoSEQ multiplex PCR, while the TCRdb copy is restricted to in-frame clones and leaves out a portion. The table includes 35,000 to 50,000 clones, about 70% detected once. Note on this clone: Its antigen remains unknown. Other DNA sequences in this specimen translate into the identical CDR3.

The sequencing here drew on peripheral blood mononuclear cells (PBMCs), taken before the fourth cycle of nivolumab. V gene TRBV7-2 combines with J gene TRBJ2-7, with D tentatively TRBD1 (5 bases). The TCR sequence derives from a human donor with classical Hodgkin lymphoma. Written as DNA, the CDR3 is TGTGCCAGCAGCTTAGGTAGGGGTAACTCCTACGAGCAGTACTTC. Translation: CASSLGRGNSYEQYF. The full variable domain, completed using reference TRBV7-2 and TRBJ2-7, is GAGVSQSPSNKVTEKGKDVELRCDPISGHTALYWYRQSLGQGLEFLIYFQGNSAPDKSGLPSDRFSAERTGGSVSTLTIQRTQQEDSAVYLCASSLGRGNSYEQYFGPGTRLTVT.